This T cell receptor (beta chain) emerged from a study of Tregs in tolerant kidney transplant recipients. Whole-study results and caveats: Biological reproducibility was not directly addressed, but technical replication error appeared minimal.

Data came from immunoSEQ multiplex PCR; TCRdb stores just in-frame clones and leaves some out. The table for this sample gives 2,600 or so clones. Comments on this clone: Antigen specificity is unknown. Coverage ceases 3 residues before the CDR3 finishes, and the germline J gene fills in the end.

Germline CDR1 and CDR2: MNHEY and SVGEGT. Trimming removed 2 bases at V and 5 bases at J, with 6 bases between. This CDR3 contains 12 residues. FACS sorting followed a roughly six-day coculture of CFSE-labeled recipient PBMCs with irradiated graft donor PBMCs. Sequencing used CD8+ T cells from blood cultured with allogeneic cells, obtained before the transplant. This chain uses TRBV6-2 or TRBV6-3 with TRBJ1-1; the D gene is possibly TRBD1 (5 bases). The source of this sequence is a human patient who received a combined kidney and bone marrow transplant. The CDR3 DNA, read in part, is TGTGCCAGCAGTTACGGGGGGACTGAA. Amino acid sequence: CASSYGGTE. The full CDR3 protein reads CASSYGGTEAFF.